One and the same sample provided the 19 T cell receptor beta chains below, sequenced in a study of T-cell reconstitution after alpha-beta-depleted transplantation in children. Whole-study results and caveats: Expanded graft clones, several hundred of them, were reportedly the source of alpha-beta T cells about two months after transplant.

These receptors are not linked to any known antigen. This sample's TCRbeta library carried unique molecular identifier barcodes. TCRdb independently ran MiXCR on the PCR reads; one entry per CDR3 protein. This table has roughly 30,000 distinct CDR3 sequences, roughly 6.5% appearing once. Sample: peripheral blood, taken 60 days after TCRalphabeta/CD19-depleted stem cell transplant. The receptors derive from a child younger than two who had a stem cell transplant for acute myeloid leukemia, so the T cells may come from the graft donor.

This clonotype was seen many times. This rearrangement joins TRBV7-9 to TRBJ2-2; 11 nucleotides line up with TRBD2. CDR3 length equals 17 residues. Germline V gene sequence: CDR1 SEHNR, CDR2 FQNEAQ (reference sequence). With V trimmed by 6 bases and J by 2 bases, 8 bases remained unmatched. CDR3 coding DNA: TGTGCCAGCAGTCTCCCTAGCGGGGGGCCAAACACCGGGGAGCTGTTTTTT. It yields the protein CASSLPSGGPNTGELFF.

This clonotype was detected ten times or more. The rearrangement uses TRBV29-1 and TRBJ2-7, with D hard to call. The germline V and J ends were trimmed by 7 bases and 6 bases, with 13 bases remaining between them. The V gene's germline CDR1 is SQVTM and CDR2 ANQGSEA. There are 11 residues in the CDR3. CDR3 in DNA: TGCAGCGCCCTGACTCATCGCGAGCAGTACTTC. Translated, it gives CSALTHREQYF.

This clonotype was seen at least ten times. V gene TRBV2 combines with J gene TRBJ1-2, with D possibly TRBD1 on 5 matching bases. The CDR3 spans 11 residues. CDR1 and CDR2 (germline): SNHLY, FYNNEI. V lost 6 bases and J 7 bases, leaving 9 bases between the germline ends. CDR3 nucleotide sequence: TGTGCCAGCAGGGGACGTCTTGGCTACACCTTC. Residues: CASRGRLGYTF.

V gene TRBV7-9 combines with J gene TRBJ2-7, with a possible D match to TRBD1 (5 bases). CDR3 length: 13 residues. Germline CDR1 and CDR2: SEHNR and FQNEAQ (reference sequence). Trimming removed 3 bases from V and 2 bases from J, with 8 bases in between. In DNA, the CDR3 is TGTGCCAGCAGCTTGCAGGGTACCTACGAGCAGTACTTC. It is translated as CASSLQGTYEQYF.

This clonotype has a count of ten or more. This chain joins TRBV25-1 and TRBJ2-3; 7 bases map to TRBD1. The CDR3 loop spans 15 amino acids. The germline V gene encodes CDR1 MGHDK and CDR2 SYGVNS. The V and J ends lost 3 bases and 1 base, in that order; junction bases with no gene match: 4. The CDR3 DNA follows: TGTGCCAGCAGTGATTACAGGGGAGGCACAGATACGCAGTATTTT. Translating gives CASSDYRGGTDTQYF.

CDR3 sequence reads: CSVLVQGQPQHF. The CDR3 DNA follows: TGCAGCGTATTAGTGCAGGGTCAGCCCCAGCATTTT. V is TRBV29-1 and J is TRBJ1-5; D perhaps matches TRBD1 (5 bases). Germline V lookup: CDR1 SQVTM, CDR2 ANQGSEA. This CDR3 is 12 amino acids long. Trimming cost V 6 bases and J 6 bases, with 12 bases left between them.

This clonotype was detected many times. The chain has TRBV5-1 and TRBJ1-4; TRBD1 might be the D (5 bases). CDR3 length: 16 residues. Trimming took off 0 bases at V and 8 bases at J, with 17 bases between the two ends. Per the germline V gene, CDR1 is SGHRS and CDR2 is YFSETQ. The chain's CDR3 is CASSLAGAGGREKLFF. CDR3 DNA sequence: TGCGCCAGCAGCTTGGCCGGGGCAGGAGGTCGCGAAAAACTGTTTTTT.

Many counts were recorded for this clonotype. The chain couples TRBV7-9 to TRBJ2-7; the D is unclear. The germline CDR1 and CDR2 sequences are SEHNR and FQNEAQ (reference sequence). The CDR3 is made up of 15 amino acids. Trimming stripped 8 bases from V and 1 base from J, with 18 bases between. The CDR3 region is CASSTGHLTSYEQYF. CDR3 DNA sequence: TGTGCCAGCTCAACGGGCCATCTCACATCCTACGAGCAGTACTTC.

This clonotype has just a few counts. V usage is TRBV5-1 and J usage is TRBJ2-3; D could derive from TRBD1 or TRBD2 (7 bases each). Between the trimmed V and J ends, which lost 9 bases and 2 bases, there was a span of 13 bases. From germline, CDR1 is SGHRS and CDR2 YFSETQ. The CDR3 has 13 residues. In nucleotides, the CDR3 is TGCGCCACCAGGGGGGGGCACACAGATACGCAGTATTTT. It yields the protein CATRGGHTDTQYF.

There are many counts of this clonotype. The rearrangement links TRBV9 to TRBJ2-7; D is ambiguous. The CDR3 totals 12 residues. Germline CDR1 and CDR2: SGDLS and YYNGEE. V lost 0 bases to trimming and J lost 6 bases, with 7 bases between them. The CDR3 loop reads CASSVAATEQYF. The CDR3 region has the DNA TGTGCCAGCAGCGTAGCAGCGACCGAGCAGTACTTC.

This clonotype was recorded many times. The CDR3 spells CSVEGYLDPGYTF. CDR3 coding DNA: TGCAGCGTTGAGGGTTATCTCGACCCTGGCTACACCTTC. V and J are TRBV29-1 and TRBJ1-2; D uncertain. Germline-derived CDR1 and CDR2 are SQVTM and ANQGSEA. The germline V and J ends were trimmed by 3 bases and 7 bases, with 15 bases remaining between them. This CDR3 is built from 13 residues.

This clonotype has a count of ten or more. The V call is TRBV7-4, the J call TRBJ2-7; D ambiguous. CDR1 SGHVT and CDR2 SQSDAQ come from the germline V gene. Trimming removed 5 bases from V and 5 bases from J, with 10 bases in between. The CDR3 extends over 12 amino acids. CDR3 nucleotide sequence: TGTGCCAGCAGCCGACCTCGGGACGAGCAGTACTTC. As protein: CASSRPRDEQYF.

This clonotype was seen at least ten times. The chain employs TRBV19 and TRBJ1-1; D remains ambiguous. CDR3 length: 11 residues. The V end lost 10 bases, the J end lost 5 bases, and 11 bases lay between the germline ends. Germline V lookup: CDR1 LNHDA, CDR2 SQIVND (reference sequence). Here the CDR3 DNA reads TGTGCCACCGAAAGAGGGACTGAAGCTTTCTTT. Translation: CATERGTEAFF.

This clonotype was recorded at least ten times. The rearrangement joins TRBV5-8 to TRBJ1-2; TRBD1 matches 10 bases. This CDR3 spans 13 amino acids. Trimming removed 5 bases from V and 4 bases from J; junction bases left unmatched: 2. Germline CDR1 is SGHTS and CDR2 is YDEGEE. For the CDR3, the DNA is TGTGCCAGCAGGGGACAGGGGATCTATGGCTACACCTTC. The encoded protein is CASRGQGIYGYTF.

This clonotype was recorded many times. J is TRBJ2-1 and V is TRBV7-2; 8 nucleotides line up with TRBD1. The J segment lost 4 bases and the V segment lost 8 bases, leaving 7 bases of the junction unmatched. The CDR3 length is 14 residues. The V gene's germline CDR1 is SGHTA and CDR2 FQGNSA. The CDR3 DNA sequence: TGTGCCAGCGGGCGGACAGGGTTTTACAATGAGCAGTTCTTC. Encoded protein: CASGRTGFYNEQFF.

V gene TRBV7-3 combines with J gene TRBJ1-3; D is ambiguous. The CDR3 has 13 amino acids. V lost 5 bases to trimming and J lost 3 bases, with 8 bases between them. The germline CDR1 and CDR2 sequences are SGHTA and FQGTGA. DNA of the CDR3: TGTGCCAGCAGCCAGTATCTTGGAAACACCATATATTTT. It specifies CASSQYLGNTIYF.

This clonotype came up many times. The chain recombines TRBV28 with TRBJ2-7; tentatively, D is TRBD1 (6 bases). The germline gives CDR1 MDHEN, CDR2 SYDVKM. This CDR3 contains 12 residues. Trimming stripped 8 bases from V and 3 bases from J, with 11 bases between. The CDR3 DNA reads TGTGCCAGCGGCCCGGACAGCTACGAGCAGTACTTC. Translation gives CASGPDSYEQYF. The entire variable domain, with the rest obtained from reference TRBV28 and TRBJ2-7, is as follows: DVKVTQSSRYLVKRTGEKVFLECVQDMDHENMFWYRQDPGLGLRLIYFSYDVKMKEKGDIPEGYSVSREKKERFSLILESASTNQTSMYLCASGPDSYEQYFGPGTRLTVT.

This clonotype was observed many times. The chain recombines TRBV7-9 with TRBJ1-6; D unresolved. Trimming took 4 bases from V and 11 from J, leaving 21 bases between them. Per germline, CDR1 SEHNR and CDR2 FQNEAQ (reference sequence). This CDR3 is built from 16 residues. The CDR3 reads CASSSTGPSSKPPLHF. CDR3 bases: TGTGCCAGCAGCTCCACCGGGCCCTCATCCAAACCACCCCTCCACTTT. The complete variable domain, with remaining parts taken from reference TRBV7-9 and TRBJ1-6, reads DTGVSQNPRHKITKRGQNVTFRCDPISEHNRLYWYRQTLGQGPEFLTYFQNEAQLEKSRLLSDRFSAERPKGSFSTLEIQRTEQGDSAMYLCASSSTGPSSKPPLHFGNGTRLTVT.

Many counts were recorded for this clonotype. This CDR3 reads CASGQINGLAVGREQYF. The CDR3 DNA is TGTGCCAGCGGACAGATTAACGGACTAGCAGTCGGTCGCGAGCAGTACTTC. V usage is TRBV7-2 and J usage is TRBJ2-7; TRBD2 aligns across 8 bases. The V gene's germline CDR1 is SGHTA and CDR2 FQGNSA. Losses at the gene ends were 8 bases for V and 6 bases for J; bases not matched to a gene: 21. The CDR3 length is 17 residues.